These 25 T cell receptor beta chains came from one sample sequenced in a study of T cell responses to AZD1222 COVID-19 vaccine. Some clones are missing from TCRdb's copy, which holds only in-frame ones; the method was immunoSEQ multiplex PCR. Among around 150,000 clones listed, less than 95% were seen once. This specimen consisted of peripheral blood, obtained 28 days after the second AZD1222 dose. These receptors were taken from an adult who received the AZD1222 COVID-19 vaccine.

The chain couples TRBV18 to TRBJ2-1, with a tentative D call TRBD1 (5 bases). The germline gives CDR1 KGHSH, CDR2 LQKENI. Between the trimmed V and J ends, which lost 3 bases and 6 bases, there was a span of 9 bases. CDR3 size: 13 residues. The CDR3 sequence: CASSPLQGNEQFF. CDR3 nucleotide sequence: TGTGCCAGCTCACCGCTCCAGGGCAATGAGCAGTTCTTC.

J is TRBJ1-3 and V is TRBV11-2; possible D gene TRBD1, 5 bases. Germline V lookup: CDR1 SGHAT, CDR2 FQNNGV. V was clipped by 2 bases and J by 7 bases, with 15 bases between them. This CDR3 region has 15 residues. This chain's CDR3 is CASSLTLDSGNTIYF. In DNA form, the CDR3 reads TGTGCCAGCAGCTTAACTCTTGACAGTGGGAACACCATATATTTT.

The gene calls are TRBV2 and TRBJ2-2; TRBD1 or TRBD2 may be the D gene (6 bases each). V gave up 3 bases and J gave up 5 bases, with 16 bases separating them. CDR3 length: 16 residues. Germline V lookup: CDR1 SNHLY, CDR2 FYNNEI. The DNA for the CDR3 is TGTGCCAGCAGTGACGGGGGCTCCCTGGGTACCGGGGAGCTGTTTTTT. It yields the protein CASSDGGSLGTGELFF.

The CDR3 nucleotides read TGTGCCACCAGTACACTAGGGGCTCCCAATGGCTACACCTTC. Translation: CATSTLGAPNGYTF. The chain couples TRBV24-1 to TRBJ1-2; a weak D match, TRBD1 (5 bases). The length of the CDR3 is 14 residues. The V and J ends lost 6 bases and 6 bases respectively, with 16 bases between them. Per the germline V gene, CDR1 is KGHDR and CDR2 is SFDVKD.

In nucleotides, the CDR3 is TGTGCCAGCAGTCGACAGGGGAATGAGCAGTTCTTC. As protein: CASSRQGNEQFF. V usage is TRBV3-1 (or the pseudogene TRBV3-2) and J usage is TRBJ2-1, with 8 bases aligning to TRBD1. The CDR3 sequence is 12 residues long. Germline V CDR1 and CDR2: LGHDT, YNNKEL (reference sequence). Unmatched junction bases numbered 2, after V lost 6 bases and J lost 7 bases.

This chain uses TRBV11-1 with TRBJ2-7, with unresolved D. This CDR3 has 13 residues. V shed 2 bases and J shed 5 bases, with 10 bases lying between them. Per the germline V gene, CDR1 is SGHAT and CDR2 is FQDESV (reference sequence). The CDR3 here is CASSLRSLDEQYF. Written as DNA, the CDR3 is TGTGCCAGCAGCTTAAGGTCACTCGACGAGCAGTACTTC.

This clone was counted once. The chain uses TRBV23-1 and TRBJ1-3; D call uncertain. TRBV23-1 is filed as an ORF, its function uncertain. Trimming pared 7 bases from V and 0 bases from J, leaving 10 bases between. This CDR3 spans 14 amino acids. CDR3 amino acids: CASNPGRSGNTIYF. The CDR3, as DNA: TGCGCCAGCAATCCAGGCCGCTCTGGAAACACCATATATTTT.

This clone occurred once. J is TRBJ1-2 and V is TRBV7-9; 9 bases map to TRBD1. Germline V CDR1 and CDR2: SEHNR, FQNEAQ (reference sequence). The CDR3 length is 16 residues. V was pared by 4 bases and J by 0 bases, with 6 bases of the junction left unmatched. CDR3 DNA sequence: TGTGCCAGCAGCTCCTTGGACAGGGGAACTAACTATGGCTACACCTTC. Translation: CASSSLDRGTNYGYTF.

On this clone itself: The same CDR3 can be traced to other DNA sequences in this sample. The CDR3 protein is CASSFTSGRYEQYF. The CDR3 DNA follows: TGTGCCAGCAGTTTTACCAGCGGGAGGTACGAGCAGTACTTC. This sequence joins TRBV28 and TRBJ2-7; 9 positions match TRBD2. The CDR3 totals 14 residues. Trimming took 3 bases from V and 4 from J; bases not matched to a gene: 4. Germline lookup yields CDR1 MDHEN and CDR2 SYDVKM.

The chain employs TRBV7-9 and TRBJ2-5; D is unresolved. Germline V gives CDR1 SEHNR, CDR2 FQNEAQ (reference sequence). The V end was cut by 1 base, the J end by 4 bases, with 4 bases between. The CDR3 consists of 12 residues. The CDR3 spells CASSLGTETQYF. CDR3 nucleotide sequence: TGTGCCAGCAGCTTAGGTACAGAGACCCAGTACTTC. Full variable domain (remainder filled in from reference TRBV7-9 and TRBJ2-5): DTGVSQNPRHKITKRGQNVTFRCDPISEHNRLYWYRQTLGQGPEFLTYFQNEAQLEKSRLLSDRFSAERPKGSFSTLEIQRTEQGDSAMYLCASSLGTETQYFGPGTRLLVL.

The chain carries TRBV28 and TRBJ1-1; 8 bases line up with TRBD1. Germline V CDR1 and CDR2: MDHEN, SYDVKM. The length of the CDR3 is 14 residues. Trimming cost V 7 bases and J 0 bases; bases outside gene matches: 4. The CDR3 here is CASIQGAMNTEAFF. The CDR3 region has the DNA TGTGCCAGCATCCAGGGGGCAATGAACACTGAAGCTTTCTTT.

This chain's CDR3 is CASSWINYGYTF. CDR3 DNA: TGTGCCAGCAGCTGGATTAACTATGGCTACACCTTC. The chain uses TRBV5-5 and TRBJ1-2; no clear D gene. This CDR3 region has 12 residues. The V gene's germline CDR1 is SGHKS and CDR2 YYEKEE (reference sequence). Trimming stripped 3 bases from V and 1 base from J, with 4 bases between.

The rearrangement joins TRBV19 to TRBJ2-1; 8 nucleotides line up with TRBD2. The germline gives CDR1 LNHDA, CDR2 SQIVND (reference sequence). The V gene end was trimmed by 4 bases and the J gene end by 8 bases; junction bases not matched to a gene: 10. The CDR3 consists of 15 residues. The CDR3 region is CASSTTAGGIDEQFF. Here the CDR3 DNA reads TGTGCCAGTAGTACGACCGCGGGGGGAATCGATGAGCAGTTCTTC.

This rearrangement joins TRBV7-2 to TRBJ1-5; D is undetermined. CDR1 SGHTA and CDR2 FQGNSA come from the germline V gene. V was cut by 0 bases and J by 3 bases, with 6 bases left in between. The CDR3 length is 14 residues. CDR3 DNA sequence: TGTGCCAGCAGCTTAGCCCAGTACAATCAGCCCCAGCATTTT. It translates to CASSLAQYNQPQHF.

This clone was counted once. The chain joins TRBV2 to TRBJ2-2; D might be TRBD1 (6 bases). This CDR3 spans 13 amino acids. Trimming cost V 6 bases and J 3 bases, with 8 bases left between them. Germline CDR1 and CDR2: SNHLY and FYNNEI. The CDR3 here is CASRRTDTGELFF. The CDR3 DNA reads as TGTGCCAGCAGGAGGACAGACACCGGGGAGCTGTTTTTT.

This chain connects TRBV19 to TRBJ1-3; the D gene is possibly TRBD1 (5 bases). CDR3 length: 17 residues. Trimming removed 3 bases from V and 0 bases from J, with 15 bases in between. CDR1 and CDR2 from the germline V gene are LNHDA and SQIVND (reference sequence). CDR3 residues: CASSIDSRPLSGNTIYF. In nucleotides, the CDR3 is TGTGCCAGTAGTATTGACAGCCGGCCTCTCTCTGGAAACACCATATATTTT.

The rearrangement links TRBV5-8 to TRBJ2-3; TRBD2 aligns across 10 bases. This CDR3 comprises 16 residues. Germline CDR1 SGHTS, CDR2 YDEGEE. J lost 5 bases, V lost 3 bases, and 9 bases had no gene match. The CDR3 sequence: CASSSRERGGGDTQYF. The CDR3 DNA is TGTGCCAGCAGCTCGAGAGAGCGGGGGGGCGGAGATACGCAGTATTTT. The full variable domain, with the rest looked up from reference TRBV5-8 and TRBJ2-3, is EAGVTQSPTHLIKTRGQQATLRCSPISGHTSVYWYQQALGLGLQFLLWYDEGEERNRGNFPPRFSGRQFPNYSSELNVNALELEDSALYLCASSSRERGGGDTQYFGPGTRLTVL.

Here the CDR3 DNA reads TGTGCCAGCAGCTTGTACAGGGGGCGGTTTTCCGGGGAGCTGTTTTTT. Translating it yields CASSLYRGRFSGELFF. The rearrangement links TRBV5-8 to TRBJ2-2; 9 positions match TRBD1. This CDR3 spans 16 amino acids. J was trimmed by 6 bases and V by 1 base; bases with no gene match: 7. Germline V gives CDR1 SGHTS, CDR2 YDEGEE.

This chain uses TRBV12-3 or TRBV12-4 with TRBJ2-5; the D gene could be TRBD1 or TRBD2 (5 bases each). V was clipped by 3 bases and J by 3 bases, with 8 bases between them. This CDR3 is built from 13 residues. The CDR3 here is CASSFMGEETQYF. The CDR3 DNA reads as TGTGCCAGCAGTTTTATGGGGGAAGAGACCCAGTACTTC.

The V gene is TRBV9, the J gene TRBJ2-3; perhaps D is TRBD1 or TRBD2 (7 bases each). With 2 bases removed from V and 0 bases from J, the gap between germline ends came to 13 bases. The CDR3 is 16 amino acids. Germline assignment: CDR1 SGDLS and CDR2 YYNGEE. The CDR3 protein is CASSVRGGPSTDTQYF. The CDR3 bases are TGTGCCAGCAGCGTCAGGGGGGGGCCTAGCACAGATACGCAGTATTTT.

This clone appeared a few times. V usage is TRBV19 and J usage is TRBJ1-4, with unresolved D. V gave up 0 bases and J gave up 8 bases, with 13 bases separating them. The CDR3 has 15 residues. CDR1 is LNHDA, CDR2 SQIVND, per germline (reference sequence). The CDR3 DNA sequence: TGTGCCAGTAGTATAGAGACATGGTTCGGGGAAAAACTGTTTTTT. Protein: CASSIETWFGEKLFF.

This sequence joins TRBV7-9 and TRBJ1-2, with 7 bases lining up with TRBD1. The CDR3 consists of 14 residues. The V gene's germline CDR1 is SEHNR and CDR2 FQNEAQ (reference sequence). Trimming at V came to 4 bases and at J to 2 bases, leaving 4 bases not matched to a gene. CDR3 protein: CASSSSGQNYGYTF. The DNA for the CDR3 is TGTGCCAGCAGCTCTTCGGGACAGAACTATGGCTACACCTTC.

The V call is TRBV28, the J call TRBJ2-7; D is unclear. The CDR3 has 11 amino acids. The germline V gene encodes CDR1 MDHEN and CDR2 SYDVKM. Trimming took off 5 bases at V and 3 bases at J, with 5 bases between the two ends. The CDR3 reads CASSPNYEQYF. The CDR3, as DNA: TGTGCCAGCAGTCCAAACTACGAGCAGTACTTC.

The gene calls are TRBV15 and TRBJ2-2; 7 bases map to TRBD1. V lost 5 bases, J lost 5 bases, and 14 bases stayed unmatched. This CDR3 contains 17 residues. Per the germline V gene, CDR1 is LNHNV and CDR2 is YYDKDF (reference sequence). This CDR3 reads CATSLDRVQVRTGELFF. The CDR3, as DNA: TGTGCCACCAGCCTCGACAGGGTGCAAGTTAGAACCGGGGAGCTGTTTTTT.

The chain carries TRBV6-4 and TRBJ2-7; no clear D. Per the germline V gene, CDR1 is MRHNA and CDR2 is SNTAGT. This CDR3 contains 15 residues. Deletions cut 11 bases from V and 7 bases from J, with 27 bases between. As DNA, the CDR3 is TGTGCCGGCCACCGTTGGCTAGTAGGGATGGGTGAGCAGTACTTC. Translation: CAGHRWLVGMGEQYF.